This T cell receptor (beta chain) was obtained from a study of T cells in Graves' hyperthyroidism and ophthalmopathy. Turning to the study itself: Before treatment of any kind, peripheral blood was taken at initial diagnosis.

Amplification yielded TCR beta CDR3 regions, with RNA transcripts as the source. HTBI primers drove first-round RT-PCR of the TCR CDR3. One entry per CDR3 protein, called by TCRdb with MiXCR from the multiplex PCR reads. The sample comprises roughly 330,000 distinct CDR3 sequences, 16% of which are singletons, and around 34% rests with the top ten. A remark on this clonotype: Antigen unknown.

The study's findings and limits: The model's output predicted ophthalmopathy at a median of 6.5 months prior to onset.

Hyperthyroidism patients were newly diagnosed, had disease duration under 2 months, and were aged 18 to 65 years. The PBMCs were sourced from fresh peripheral blood (about 10 ml). The clonotype was recovered from a man between 25 and 39 years old with Graves' hyperthyroidism. Sequences were obtained from blood.

In nucleotides, the CDR3 is TGTGCCAGCAGCCCGACTAGCGCTCCCTACAATGAGCAGTTCTTC. Its translation is CASSPTSAPYNEQFF. This sequence joins TRBV5-6 and TRBJ2-1; 8 bases are shared with TRBD2. CDR3 length: 15 residues. Trimming removed 4 bases from V and 2 bases from J; junction bases left unmatched: 5. Germline lookup yields CDR1 SGHDT and CDR2 YYEEEE.